Presented here are 23 T cell receptor beta chains from one specimen sequenced in a study of Graves' ophthalmopathy and Graves' hyperthyroidism. Using RNA transcripts, the TCR beta CDR3 regions were amplified. First-round RT-PCR used HTBI primers; second-round multiplex PCR followed. From the multiplex PCR reads, TCRdb called clonotypes with MiXCR, one entry per CDR3 protein. In the table there are over a million distinct CDR3 sequences, about two fifths of which are singletons. Sample: peripheral blood or thyroid tissue (not recorded which). The receptors derive from an adult man with Graves' hyperthyroidism.

Here the CDR3 reads CATSSASWRKGPSWGYTF. CDR3 nucleotides: TGTGCCACCAGCAGTGCTAGTTGGCGCAAGGGTCCCTCTTGGGGCTACACCTTC. The chain is built from TRBV15 and TRBJ1-2, with no clear D. The CDR3 covers 18 residues. V was clipped by 3 bases and J by 8 bases, with 28 bases between them. The germline V gene encodes CDR1 LNHNV and CDR2 YYDKDF (reference sequence).

This clonotype was counted only a few times. CDR3 residues: CSAADKGHIPYEQYF. CDR3 in DNA: TGCAGTGCCGCAGATAAAGGACATATCCCCTACGAGCAGTACTTC. The rearrangement uses TRBV20-1 and TRBJ2-7, with a possible D match to TRBD1 (5 bases). Germline CDR1 and CDR2: DFQATT and SNEGSKA (reference sequence). CDR3 length: 15 amino acids. V lost 6 bases, J lost 2 bases, and 20 bases lay in between.

In its sample, this clonotype was seen many times. V and J are TRBV15 and TRBJ1-4, with TRBD1 matching over 8 bases. The CDR3 spans 14 residues. CDR1 and CDR2 (germline): LNHNV, YYDKDF (reference sequence). V trimming: 1 base; J trimming: 8 bases; junction bases outside the gene matches: 3. The CDR3 spells CATSRAGGGEKLFF. The CDR3 DNA reads TGTGCCACCAGCAGAGCAGGGGGCGGCGAAAAACTGTTTTTT.

The V call is TRBV7-7, the J call TRBJ1-4, with 7 bases lining up with TRBD1. Germline CDR1 and CDR2: SSHAT and FNYEAQ (reference sequence). J was trimmed by 6 bases and V by 5 bases; bases with no gene match: 6. The CDR3 runs 14 residues. CDR3 in DNA: TGTGCCAGCAGCACAGGGGAAATAGATGAAAAACTGTTTTTT. Amino acid sequence: CASSTGEIDEKLFF.

This clonotype occurred many times. The genes are TRBV6-2 or TRBV6-3 and TRBJ2-7; D might be TRBD1 or TRBD2, each matching 5 bases. The germline gives CDR1 MNHEY, CDR2 SVGEGT. The CDR3 covers 12 residues. The germline V and J ends were trimmed by 2 bases and 5 bases, with 7 bases remaining between them. Written as DNA, the CDR3 is TGTGCCAGCAGTTACGGGGGTCACGAGCAGTACTTC. Translating gives CASSYGGHEQYF.

J is TRBJ2-7 and V is TRBV12-3 or TRBV12-4, with TRBD1 matching 7 bases. V shed 6 bases and J 3 bases; nucleotides not matched to a gene: 5. This CDR3 spans 13 amino acids. The CDR3 spells CASRGTAYYEQYF. In DNA form, the CDR3 reads TGTGCCAGCAGGGGGACAGCATACTACGAGCAGTACTTC.

The chain is built from TRBV10-3 and TRBJ1-5, with D tentatively TRBD1 (5 bases). V was shortened by 10 bases and J by 2 bases, with 21 bases between the two germline ends. The CDR3 length is 16 residues. Looked up from germline, CDR1 is ENHRY and CDR2 is SYGVKD. CDR3 loop: CASRTSGGGGNQPQHF. The CDR3 DNA is TGTGCCAGCAGGACGTCCGGGGGAGGTGGCAATCAGCCCCAGCATTTT.

This clonotype was counted at least ten times. The rearrangement joins TRBV2 to TRBJ1-5, with TRBD1 matching over 7 bases. Losses at the gene ends were 1 base for V and 4 bases for J; bases not matched to a gene: 4. The V gene's germline CDR1 is SNHLY and CDR2 FYNNEI. The CDR3 is made up of 15 amino acids. As DNA, the CDR3 is TGTGCCAGCAGTGAAGGGACAGGTCGGAATCAGCCCCAGCATTTT. It translates to CASSEGTGRNQPQHF.

The J gene is TRBJ2-2, the V gene TRBV2; 11 positions agree with TRBD2. V dropped 4 bases and J dropped 7; count of bases not matched to a gene: 11. The germline V gene has CDR1 SNHLY and CDR2 FYNNEI. CDR3 length: 17 residues. The CDR3 reads CASSVLAGGSGLGELFF. CDR3 nucleotide sequence: TGTGCCAGCAGTGTCCTAGCGGGAGGTAGCGGTCTCGGGGAGCTGTTTTTT. Using reference TRBV2 and TRBJ2-2 for the parts outside the CDR3, the full variable domain is EPEVTQTPSHQVTQMGQEVILRCVPISNHLYFYWYRQILGQKVEFLVSFYNNEISEKSEIFDDQFSVERPDGSNFTLKIRSTKLEDSAMYFCASSVLAGGSGLGELFFGEGSRLTVL.

This clonotype has a count of ten or more. The chain is built from TRBV4-3 and TRBJ1-4, with 9 nucleotides matching TRBD1. The CDR3 consists of 17 residues. J lost 7 bases, V lost 0 bases, and 9 bases had no gene match. Germline loops: CDR1 LGHNA, CDR2 YSLEER. The DNA of the CDR3 is TGCGCCAGCAGCCAAGACCCTCACAGGGGGCAGGGTGAAAAACTGTTTTTT. It yields the protein CASSQDPHRGQGEKLFF.

On this clonotype: A much more abundant neighbour one base away suggests this may be a read error. The chain has TRBV29-1 and TRBJ2-2, with TRBD1 matching over 9 bases. The germline V gene has CDR1 SQVTM and CDR2 ANQGSEA. The CDR3 consists of 15 residues. For the CDR3, the DNA is TGCAGCGTTTCTCTCCAGACAGGGGGTGCCGGGGAGCTGTGTTTT. It specifies CSVSLQTGGAGELCF.

The V and J genes are TRBV25-1 and TRBJ2-7; D unresolved. V was cut by 1 base and J by 4 bases, with 11 bases left in between. In germline, CDR1 is MGHDK, CDR2 SYGVNS. The CDR3 covers 14 residues. CDR3 sequence: CASSEWKESYEQYF. The CDR3 DNA reads TGTGCCAGCAGTGAATGGAAAGAGAGTTACGAGCAGTACTTC.

The table lists this clonotype with a few counts. The V and J genes are TRBV27 and TRBJ1-2; TRBD1 might be the D (5 bases). The germline gives CDR1 MNHEY, CDR2 SMNVEV (reference sequence). The CDR3 has 12 amino acids. V was cut by 4 bases and J by 8 bases, with 11 bases left in between. CDR3 sequence reads: CASSSGFQGYTF. In DNA form, the CDR3 reads TGTGCCAGCAGTTCAGGGTTCCAAGGCTACACCTTC.

The V call is TRBV20-1, the J call TRBJ2-3, with a tentative D call TRBD2 (6 bases). The germline V gene encodes CDR1 DFQATT and CDR2 SNEGSKA (reference sequence). The CDR3 loop spans 13 amino acids. The V end lost 2 bases, the J end lost 3 bases, and 9 bases lay between the germline ends. CDR3 coding DNA: TGCAGTGCTAGATTCGGGGGAACAGATACGCAGTATTTT. Amino acids: CSARFGGTDTQYF.

In its sample, this clonotype was seen many times. The CDR3 DNA sequence: TGTGCCAGTAGGACTAGCGGTACCTCCTACGAGCAGTACTTC. Residues: CASRTSGTSYEQYF. The chain combines TRBV19 with TRBJ2-7; 9 nucleotides align to TRBD2. The CDR3 loop spans 14 amino acids. Germline-derived CDR1 and CDR2 are LNHDA and SQIVND (reference sequence). Trimming took 6 bases from V and 0 from J; bases not matched to a gene: 3.

This clonotype was seen only a few times. The rearrangement links TRBV11-2 to TRBJ1-1, with D unresolved. V gave up 1 base and J gave up 1 base, with 7 bases separating them. CDR3 length: 14 amino acids. Germline V gene lookup returns CDR1 SGHAT and CDR2 FQNNGV. CDR3 loop: CASSLVMGNTEAFF. The CDR3 DNA sequence: TGTGCCAGCAGCTTAGTAATGGGGAACACTGAAGCTTTCTTT.

V is TRBV6-6 and J is TRBJ2-6; D ambiguous. Deletions cut 7 bases from V and 0 bases from J, with 13 bases between. Germline-derived CDR1 and CDR2 are MNHNY and SVGAGI (reference sequence). This CDR3 comprises 16 residues. The CDR3 reads CASNWGESSGANVLTF. CDR3 bases: TGTGCCAGCAATTGGGGTGAGAGCTCTGGGGCCAACGTCCTGACTTTC.

This clonotype was observed at least ten times. The V call is TRBV6-5, the J call TRBJ1-5; no clear D. This CDR3 is 14 amino acids long. V was trimmed by 5 bases and J by 0 bases, leaving 8 bases between them. In germline, CDR1 is MNHEY, CDR2 SVGAGI. The CDR3 DNA is TGTGCCAGCAGTGTGCGGGGTAGCAATCAGCCCCAGCATTTT. Translating it yields CASSVRGSNQPQHF.

This clonotype has ten or more counts. The J gene is TRBJ1-2, the V gene TRBV5-6; 7 nucleotides agree with TRBD1. Unmatched junction bases numbered 10, after V lost 2 bases and J lost 12 bases. The CDR3 consists of 13 residues. CDR1 is SGHDT and CDR2 is YYEEEE in the germline V gene. CDR3 sequence (DNA): TGTGCCAGCAGCTTTGGCCAGGGGGGATTGCACACCTTC. Translated: CASSFGQGGLHTF.

This clonotype was observed a few times. The chain combines TRBV7-2 with TRBJ2-2; D not resolved. The CDR3 spans 16 residues. Trimming removed 6 bases at V and 2 bases at J, with 16 bases between. Germline CDR1 and CDR2: SGHTA and FQGNSA. The CDR3, as DNA: TGTGCCAGCAGTCAAAGGAGTCGGGCTAACACCGGGGAGCTGTTTTTT. This codes for CASSQRSRANTGELFF.

This clonotype was seen a handful of times. CDR3 DNA: TGTGCCAGCAGTTACGGGGGGGTTCGGAACACTGAAGCTTTCTTT. Residues: CASSYGGVRNTEAFF. This chain links TRBV6-5 with TRBJ1-1, with D perhaps matching TRBD1 (5 bases). There are 15 residues in the CDR3. The germline V gene encodes CDR1 MNHEY and CDR2 SVGAGI. Between the trimmed V and J ends, which lost 2 bases and 1 base, there was a span of 11 bases.

A few counts support this clonotype. This chain uses TRBV6-2 or TRBV6-3 with TRBJ2-2, with 8 bases identical to TRBD1. Per the germline V gene, CDR1 is MNHEY and CDR2 is SVGEGT. Trimming at V came to 4 bases and at J to 1 base, leaving 8 bases not matched to a gene. This CDR3 comprises 17 residues. The CDR3, as DNA: TGTGCCAGCAGTTCCAGATCGGACAGGGTGAACACCGGGGAGCTGTTTTTT. Encoded protein: CASSSRSDRVNTGELFF.

The chain employs TRBV15 and TRBJ2-5; D unresolved. Looked up from germline, CDR1 is LNHNV and CDR2 is YYDKDF (reference sequence). Trimming pared 0 bases from V and 2 bases from J, leaving 16 bases between. The CDR3 loop spans 17 amino acids. As DNA, the CDR3 is TGTGCCACCAGCAGAGACGTCTATGGCTACCCTCAAGAGACCCAGTACTTC. This gives the protein CATSRDVYGYPQETQYF.